The 23 T cell receptor beta chains below were found in one sample sequenced in a study of cytomegalovirus exposure and HLA in healthy donors. Primers: 60 Vbeta forward and 13 Jbeta reverse. Produced via immunoSEQ multiplex PCR; TCRdb's table is partial and in-frame only. The table lists about 130,000 clones, 8.5% of them singletons. Specimen: PBMCs. The origin of the receptors is a man aged 35-49 years in good health and CMV-seronegative.

This sequence joins TRBV4-2 and TRBJ1-2; 12 nucleotides agree with TRBD1. In germline, CDR1 is LGHNA, CDR2 YNFKEQ. V shed 0 bases and J 3 bases; nucleotides not matched to a gene: 2. The CDR3 consists of 16 residues. The CDR3 sequence: CASSQDGTGGDYGYTF. Written as DNA, the CDR3 is TGTGCCAGCAGCCAAGACGGGACAGGGGGCGACTATGGCTACACCTTC.

The rearrangement joins TRBV4-1 to TRBJ1-1; D is possibly TRBD1 (5 bases). CDR1 and CDR2 from the germline V gene are MGHRA and YSYEKL. This CDR3 comprises 15 residues. V dropped 4 bases and J dropped 4 bases, with 16 bases sitting between them. The CDR3 DNA sequence: TGCGCCAGCAGCCCACCCCGCGGAGGGGCCACTGAAGCTTTCTTT. Translated: CASSPPRGGATEAFF.

This clone was observed a few times. The V gene is TRBV9, the J gene TRBJ1-2; maybe TRBD1 (6 bases). The CDR3 loop spans 14 amino acids. Looked up from germline, CDR1 is SGDLS and CDR2 is YYNGEE. The germline V and J ends were trimmed by 4 bases and 3 bases, with 13 bases remaining between them. The CDR3 DNA reads TGTGCCAGCAGCCTGGACAGTAGTGACTATGGCTACACCTTC. This sequence encodes CASSLDSSDYGYTF.

This clone showed up just a few times. This rearrangement joins TRBV2 to TRBJ1-2; 8 positions agree with TRBD1. Germline V gene lookup returns CDR1 SNHLY and CDR2 FYNNEI. The junction had 10 bases not matched to a gene; V was cut back by 5 bases and J by 2 bases. The CDR3 contains 16 residues. The CDR3 sequence is CASSPGQDIINYGYTF. In DNA, the CDR3 is TGTGCCAGCAGTCCGGGACAGGATATTATAAACTATGGCTACACCTTC.

This clone has just a few counts. The chain has TRBV11-1 and TRBJ2-1, with a tentative D call TRBD2 (6 bases). Trimming removed 5 bases from V and 7 bases from J, with 21 bases in between. Germline values: CDR1 SGHAT, CDR2 FQDESV (reference sequence). The CDR3 has 16 amino acids. The CDR3 sequence: CASSPKGTSSWNEQFF. In DNA form, the CDR3 reads TGTGCCAGCAGCCCTAAGGGGACTTCCTCGTGGAATGAGCAGTTCTTC.

This clone was observed a handful of times. The rearrangement links TRBV19 to TRBJ2-1; D gene ambiguous. The germline gives CDR1 LNHDA, CDR2 SQIVND (reference sequence). The CDR3 sequence is 13 residues long. V dropped 3 bases and J dropped 5 bases, with 8 bases sitting between them. CDR3 protein: CASSIVLDNEQFF. Written as DNA, the CDR3 is TGTGCCAGTAGTATTGTTTTAGACAATGAGCAGTTCTTC.

The chain links TRBV19 to TRBJ2-1, with a weak D call TRBD1 (5 bases). Germline V gene lookup returns CDR1 LNHDA and CDR2 SQIVND (reference sequence). V lost 2 bases and J 5 bases, leaving 13 bases between the germline ends. The CDR3 is made up of 15 amino acids. As DNA, the CDR3 is TGTGCCAGTAGTATAATGGTCGTAGGGGACAATGAGCAGTTCTTC. This sequence encodes CASSIMVVGDNEQFF.

This clone was seen a handful of times. V gene TRBV4-1 combines with J gene TRBJ1-2; no definite D call. This CDR3 has 15 amino acids. V gave up 0 bases and J gave up 4 bases, with 12 bases separating them. Germline V gene lookup returns CDR1 MGHRA and CDR2 YSYEKL. CDR3 residues: CASSQDREAGYGYTF. The CDR3 DNA reads TGCGCCAGCAGCCAAGACCGGGAGGCAGGCTATGGCTACACCTTC.

V is TRBV18 and J is TRBJ1-5; the D gene is possibly TRBD1 (6 bases). Per the germline V gene, CDR1 is KGHSH and CDR2 is LQKENI. V lost 2 bases, J lost 2 bases, and 10 bases lay in between. This CDR3 is 15 amino acids long. The chain's CDR3 is CASSPAGVGNQPQHF. CDR3 coding DNA: TGTGCCAGCTCACCAGCAGGGGTAGGCAATCAGCCCCAGCATTTT. Full variable domain (outside the CDR3, taken from reference TRBV18 and TRBJ1-5): NAGVMQNPRHLVRRRGQEARLRCSPMKGHSHVYWYRQLPEEGLKFMVYLQKENIIDESGMPKERFSAEFPKEGPSILRIQQVVRGDSAAYFCASSPAGVGNQPQHFGDGTRLSIL.

A few counts support this clone. The chain uses TRBV10-2 and TRBJ1-1; D is perhaps TRBD1 (5 bases). Trimming shortened V by 2 bases and J by 1 base, and 5 bases separated the two germline ends. The CDR3 consists of 13 residues. CDR1 WSHSY and CDR2 SAAADI come from the germline V gene. CDR3 region: CASSEQGNTEAFF. As DNA, the CDR3 is TGCGCCAGCAGTGAGCAGGGGAACACTGAAGCTTTCTTT.

With respect to this clone: At one end, the junction sequence differs from germline, possibly due to a read error. The chain carries TRBV23-1 and TRBJ2-4, with 7 bases aligning to TRBD2. TRBV23-1 is noted as an ORF with a role that remains uncertain. The CDR3 sequence is 13 residues long. The CDR3 here is CASTRLAENIQYF. DNA for the CDR3: TGCGCCAGCACTAGACTAGCCGAAAACATTCAGTACTTC.

This clone was counted a few times. The rearrangement uses TRBV5-4 and TRBJ2-5; 8 bases match TRBD2. V trimming: 7 bases; J trimming: 4 bases; junction bases outside the gene matches: 6. Looked up from germline, CDR1 is SGHNT and CDR2 is YYREEE (reference sequence). CDR3 length: 13 amino acids. The CDR3 sequence is CASAAGGSETQYF. CDR3 in DNA: TGTGCCAGCGCGGCGGGGGGATCAGAGACCCAGTACTTC.

This clone was counted only a few times. The rearrangement uses TRBV5-6 and TRBJ2-5; a possible D gene is TRBD1 (5 bases). With 2 bases removed from V and 2 bases from J, the gap between germline ends came to 13 bases. Germline CDR1 reads SGHDT; CDR2 reads YYEEEE. This CDR3 spans 15 amino acids. DNA for the CDR3: TGTGCCAGCAGCTTTGTTAACAGGAGACAAGAGACCCAGTACTTC. Its translation is CASSFVNRRQETQYF.

V and J are TRBV7-3 and TRBJ2-3, with a tentative D call TRBD2 (6 bases). The CDR3 is made up of 14 amino acids. Germline values: CDR1 SGHTA, CDR2 FQGTGA. With 2 bases removed from V and 4 bases from J, the gap between germline ends came to 10 bases. This CDR3 reads CASSLGTRPDTQYF. The CDR3 region has the DNA TGTGCCAGCAGCTTAGGGACTCGTCCAGATACGCAGTATTTT.

V gene TRBV6-5 combines with J gene TRBJ1-1; no definite D call. This CDR3 spans 15 amino acids. With 0 bases removed from V and 0 bases from J, the gap between germline ends came to 8 bases. Per germline, CDR1 MNHEY and CDR2 SVGAGI. DNA for the CDR3: TGTGCCAGCAGTTACTCCGCAGGTCTGAACACTGAAGCTTTCTTT. Protein product: CASSYSAGLNTEAFF.

This clone was detected a few times. The chain combines TRBV5-1 with TRBJ1-4; D remains unclear. The CDR3 covers 14 residues. In germline, CDR1 is SGHRS, CDR2 YFSETQ. The V end lost 2 bases, the J end lost 0 bases, and 5 bases lay between the germline ends. The CDR3 is CASSFSATNEKLFF. In DNA, the CDR3 is TGCGCCAGCAGCTTCAGTGCAACTAATGAAAAACTGTTTTTT.

This clone occurred a few times. The rearrangement links TRBV11-3 to TRBJ1-1; 8 bases map to TRBD1. This CDR3 region has 14 residues. V shed 3 bases and J 5 bases; nucleotides not matched to a gene: 5. Germline V gene lookup returns CDR1 SGHNT and CDR2 YENEEA. The CDR3 spells CASSLDREGTEAFF. Here the CDR3 DNA reads TGTGCCAGCAGCTTGGACAGGGAGGGGACTGAAGCTTTCTTT.

As to this clone: An end of the junction differs from the germline gene, which may be a read error. The rearrangement joins TRBV13 to TRBJ2-7; 8 bases line up with TRBD1. The length of the CDR3 is 13 residues. Germline V gives CDR1 PRHDT, CDR2 FYEKMQ (reference sequence). CDR3 DNA sequence: TGTGCCAGCAGCCTAGGGGACAGGTTGGAGCAGTACTTC. Translating it yields CASSLGDRLEQYF.

The chain carries TRBV6-4 and TRBJ2-1, with a tentative D call TRBD2 (7 bases). Trimming pared 0 bases from V and 7 bases from J, leaving 13 bases between. The CDR3 consists of 15 residues. Looked up from germline, CDR1 is MRHNA and CDR2 is SNTAGT. The CDR3 DNA reads TGTGCCAGCAGTGACTCAACTAGGGGGGGGAATGAGCAGTTCTTC. As protein: CASSDSTRGGNEQFF.

The chain carries TRBV7-6 and TRBJ1-1; D possibly corresponds to TRBD1 (5 bases). The germline V gene has CDR1 SGHVS and CDR2 FNYEAQ. This CDR3 has 15 amino acids. Trimming took off 3 bases at V and 0 bases at J, with 11 bases between the two ends. The CDR3 DNA reads as TGTGCCAGCAGCTTCTCAGGGCAGATGAACACTGAAGCTTTCTTT. This sequence encodes CASSFSGQMNTEAFF.

This clone was seen more than once but under ten times. This chain uses TRBV6-5 with TRBJ2-4, with D tentatively TRBD1 (6 bases). This CDR3 is 14 amino acids long. The V gene's germline CDR1 is MNHEY and CDR2 SVGAGI. V gave up 0 bases and J gave up 7 bases, with 10 bases separating them. Here the CDR3 DNA reads TGTGCCAGCAGTTACTCGCAGGGGCGGAACATTCAGTACTTC. It encodes CASSYSQGRNIQYF.

CDR3 sequence: CASSRTGETQYF. CDR3 DNA: TGTGCCAGCAGCCGGACTGGAGAGACCCAGTACTTC. This rearrangement joins TRBV7-7 to TRBJ2-5; possible D gene TRBD2, 5 bases. The CDR3 covers 12 residues. Trimming removed 5 bases from V and 4 bases from J, with 8 bases in between. Germline V gene sequence: CDR1 SSHAT, CDR2 FNYEAQ (reference sequence).

The rearrangement links TRBV7-8 to TRBJ1-5, with a possible D match to TRBD1 (6 bases). This CDR3 is 15 amino acids long. Trimming cost V 4 bases and J 1 base, with 11 bases left between them. From germline, CDR1 is SGHVS and CDR2 FQNEAQ. CDR3 protein: CASSSYRESNQPQHF. The CDR3 DNA reads TGTGCCAGCAGCTCCTACAGGGAGAGCAATCAGCCCCAGCATTTT.